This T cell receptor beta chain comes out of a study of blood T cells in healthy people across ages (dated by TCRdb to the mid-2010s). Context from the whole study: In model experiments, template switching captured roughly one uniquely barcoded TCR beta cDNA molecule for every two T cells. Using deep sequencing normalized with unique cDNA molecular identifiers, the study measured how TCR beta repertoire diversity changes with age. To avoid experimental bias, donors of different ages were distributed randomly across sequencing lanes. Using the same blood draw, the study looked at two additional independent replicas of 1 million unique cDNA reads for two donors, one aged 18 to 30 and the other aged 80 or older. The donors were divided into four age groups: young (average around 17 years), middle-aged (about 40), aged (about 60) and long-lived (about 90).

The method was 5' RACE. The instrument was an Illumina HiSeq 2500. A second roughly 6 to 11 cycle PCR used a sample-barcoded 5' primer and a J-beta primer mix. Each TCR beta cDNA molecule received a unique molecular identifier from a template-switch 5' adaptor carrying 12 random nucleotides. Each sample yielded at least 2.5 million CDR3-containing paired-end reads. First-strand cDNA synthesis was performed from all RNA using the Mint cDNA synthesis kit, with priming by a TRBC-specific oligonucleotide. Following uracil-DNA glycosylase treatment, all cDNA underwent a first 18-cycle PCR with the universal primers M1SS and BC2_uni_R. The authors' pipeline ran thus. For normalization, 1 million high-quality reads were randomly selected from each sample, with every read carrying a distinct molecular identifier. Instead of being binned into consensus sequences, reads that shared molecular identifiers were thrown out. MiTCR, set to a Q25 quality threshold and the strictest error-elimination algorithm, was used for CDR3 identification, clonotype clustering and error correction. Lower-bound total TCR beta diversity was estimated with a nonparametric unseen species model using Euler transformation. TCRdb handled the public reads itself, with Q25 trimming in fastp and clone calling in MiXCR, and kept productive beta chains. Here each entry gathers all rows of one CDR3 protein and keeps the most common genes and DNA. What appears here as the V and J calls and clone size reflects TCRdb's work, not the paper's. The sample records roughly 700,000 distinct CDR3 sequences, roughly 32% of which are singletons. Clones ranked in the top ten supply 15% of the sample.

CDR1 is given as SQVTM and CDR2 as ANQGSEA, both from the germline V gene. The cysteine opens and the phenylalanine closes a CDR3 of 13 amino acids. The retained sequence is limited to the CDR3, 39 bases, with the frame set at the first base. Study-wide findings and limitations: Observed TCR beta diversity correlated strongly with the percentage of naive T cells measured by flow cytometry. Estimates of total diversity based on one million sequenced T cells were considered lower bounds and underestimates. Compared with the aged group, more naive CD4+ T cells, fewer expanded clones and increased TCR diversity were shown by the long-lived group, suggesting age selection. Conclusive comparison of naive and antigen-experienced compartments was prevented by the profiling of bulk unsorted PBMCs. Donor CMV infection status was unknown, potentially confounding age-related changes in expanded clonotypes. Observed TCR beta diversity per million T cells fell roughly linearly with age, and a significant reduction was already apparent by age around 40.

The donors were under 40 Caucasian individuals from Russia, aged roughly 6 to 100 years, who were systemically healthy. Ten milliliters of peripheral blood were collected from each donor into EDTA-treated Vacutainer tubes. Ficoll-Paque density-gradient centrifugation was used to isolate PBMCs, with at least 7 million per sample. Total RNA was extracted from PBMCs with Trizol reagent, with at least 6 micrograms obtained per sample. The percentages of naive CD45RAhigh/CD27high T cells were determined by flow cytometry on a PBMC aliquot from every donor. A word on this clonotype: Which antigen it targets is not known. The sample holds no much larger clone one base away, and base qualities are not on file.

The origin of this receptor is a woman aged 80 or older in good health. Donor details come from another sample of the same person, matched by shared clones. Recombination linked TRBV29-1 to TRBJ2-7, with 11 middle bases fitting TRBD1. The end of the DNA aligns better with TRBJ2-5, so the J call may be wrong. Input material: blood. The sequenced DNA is TGCAGCGTGGGGGACAGGGGGATTGAGACCCAGTACTTC. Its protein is CSVGDRGIETQYF.